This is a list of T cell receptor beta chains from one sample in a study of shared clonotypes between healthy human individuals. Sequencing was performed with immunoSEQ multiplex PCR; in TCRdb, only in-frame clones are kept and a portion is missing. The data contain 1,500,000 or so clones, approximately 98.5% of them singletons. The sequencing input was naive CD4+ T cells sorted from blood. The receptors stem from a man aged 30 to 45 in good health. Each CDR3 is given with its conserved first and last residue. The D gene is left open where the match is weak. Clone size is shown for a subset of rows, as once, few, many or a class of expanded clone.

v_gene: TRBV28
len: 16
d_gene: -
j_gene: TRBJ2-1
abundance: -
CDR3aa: CASSFERLSSYNEQFF
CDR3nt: TGTGCCAGCAGTTTTGAGCGCCTGAGCTCCTACAATGAGCAGTTCTTC

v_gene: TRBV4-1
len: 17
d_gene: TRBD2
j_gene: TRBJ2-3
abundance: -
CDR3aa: CASSTLQGLGSTDTQYF
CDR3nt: TGCGCCAGCAGCACCCTACAAGGACTAGGGAGCACAGATACGCAGTATTTT

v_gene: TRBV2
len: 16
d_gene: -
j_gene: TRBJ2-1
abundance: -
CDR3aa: CASSDVGRRSYNEQFF
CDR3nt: TGTGCCAGCAGTGACGTCGGCAGGCGCTCCTACAATGAGCAGTTCTTC

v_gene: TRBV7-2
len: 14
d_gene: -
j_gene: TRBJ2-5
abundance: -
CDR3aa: CASSLILAKETQYF
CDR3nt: TGTGCCAGCAGCTTAATCCTAGCGAAAGAGACCCAGTACTTC

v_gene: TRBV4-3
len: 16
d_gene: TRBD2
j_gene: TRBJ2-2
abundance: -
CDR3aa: CASSPRGAGDPGELFF
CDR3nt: TGCGCCAGCAGCCCCCGGGGAGCGGGAGATCCCGGGGAGCTGTTTTTT

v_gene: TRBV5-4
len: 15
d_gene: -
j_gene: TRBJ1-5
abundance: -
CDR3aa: CASSLGGDRNQPQHF
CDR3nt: TGTGCCAGCAGCTTGGGGGGGGACCGCAATCAGCCCCAGCATTTT

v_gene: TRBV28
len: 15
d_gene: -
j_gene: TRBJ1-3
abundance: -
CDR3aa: CASSLGVSSGNTIYF
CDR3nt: TGTGCCAGCAGTTTAGGGGTTAGCTCTGGAAACACCATATATTTT

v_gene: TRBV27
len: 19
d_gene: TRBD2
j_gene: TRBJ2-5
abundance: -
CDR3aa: CATMGEKGRAGGAQETQYF
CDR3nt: TGTGCCACCATGGGGGAAAAGGGCCGAGCGGGAGGGGCCCAAGAGACCCAGTACTTC

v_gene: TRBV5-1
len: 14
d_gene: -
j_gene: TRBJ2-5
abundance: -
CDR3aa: CASSLQGFQETQYF
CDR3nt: TGCGCCAGCAGCTTACAGGGATTCCAAGAGACCCAGTACTTC

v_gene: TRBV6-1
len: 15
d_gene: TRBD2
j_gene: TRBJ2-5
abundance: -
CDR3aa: CASRRLAGLQETQYF
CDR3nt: TGTGCCAGTCGGCGTCTAGCGGGACTACAAGAGACCCAGTACTTC

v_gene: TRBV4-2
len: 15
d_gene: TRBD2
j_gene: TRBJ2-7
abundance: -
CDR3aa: CASSQTWTSGREQYF
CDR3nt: TGTGCCAGCAGCCAGACCTGGACTAGCGGGAGGGAGCAGTACTTC

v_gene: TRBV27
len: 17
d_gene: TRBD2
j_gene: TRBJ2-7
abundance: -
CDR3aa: CASSFSGRAVLTYEQYF
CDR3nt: TGTGCCAGCAGTTTCAGCGGGAGGGCTGTACTTACCTACGAGCAGTACTTC

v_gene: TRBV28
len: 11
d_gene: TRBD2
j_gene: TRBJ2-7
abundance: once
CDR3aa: CASSKGTSENF
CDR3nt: TGTGCCAGCAGCAAAGGGACTAGCGAAAACTTC

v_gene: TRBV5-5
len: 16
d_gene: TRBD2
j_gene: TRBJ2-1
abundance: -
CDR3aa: CASSLGLAQLYNEQFF
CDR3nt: TGTGCCAGCAGCCTGGGACTAGCGCAGCTCTACAATGAGCAGTTCTTC

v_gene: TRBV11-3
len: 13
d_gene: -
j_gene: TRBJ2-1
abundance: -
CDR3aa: CASSLVPRNEQFF
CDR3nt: TGTGCCAGCAGCTTAGTCCCTCGGAATGAGCAGTTCTTC

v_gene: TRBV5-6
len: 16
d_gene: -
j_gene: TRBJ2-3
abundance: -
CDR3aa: CASSLVAARSTDTQYF
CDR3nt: TGTGCCAGCAGCTTGGTGGCGGCGAGAAGCACAGATACGCAGTATTTT

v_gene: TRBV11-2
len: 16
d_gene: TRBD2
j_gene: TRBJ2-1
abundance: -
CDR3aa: CASSRVAGGPYNEQFF
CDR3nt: TGTGCCAGCAGCCGCGTGGCGGGAGGGCCCTACAATGAGCAGTTCTTC

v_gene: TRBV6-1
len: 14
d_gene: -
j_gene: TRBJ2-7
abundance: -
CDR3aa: CASSRVPGEYEQYF
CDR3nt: TGTGCCAGCAGTCGGGTACCAGGGGAATACGAGCAGTACTTC

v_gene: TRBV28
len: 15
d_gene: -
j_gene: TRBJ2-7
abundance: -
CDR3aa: CASRPRGGHIYEQYF
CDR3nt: TGTGCCAGCAGGCCCAGAGGGGGACACATTTACGAGCAGTACTTC

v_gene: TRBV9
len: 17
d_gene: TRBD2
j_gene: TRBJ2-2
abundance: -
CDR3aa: CASSAGGGLANTGELFF
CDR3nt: TGTGCCAGCAGCGCGGGCGGGGGGTTAGCGAACACCGGGGAGCTGTTTTTT

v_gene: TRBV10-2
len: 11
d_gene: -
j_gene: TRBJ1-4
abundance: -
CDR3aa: CASSGKEKLFF
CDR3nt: TGCGCCAGCAGCGGGAAGGAAAAACTGTTTTTT

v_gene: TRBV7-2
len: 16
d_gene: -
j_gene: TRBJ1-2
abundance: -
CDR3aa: CASSSTAGPGSGGYTF
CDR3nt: TGTGCCAGCAGCTCAACGGCGGGACCTGGCTCGGGGGGCTACACCTTC

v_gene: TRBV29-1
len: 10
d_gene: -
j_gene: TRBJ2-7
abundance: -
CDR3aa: CSARDQEQYF
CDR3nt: TGCAGCGCGAGGGATCAGGAGCAGTACTTC

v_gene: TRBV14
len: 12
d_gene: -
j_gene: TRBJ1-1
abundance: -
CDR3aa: CASSQVGTEAFF
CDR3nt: TGTGCCAGCAGCCAAGTCGGCACTGAAGCTTTCTTT

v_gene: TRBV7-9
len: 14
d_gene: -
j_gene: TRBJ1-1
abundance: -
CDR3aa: CASSPPGAGTEAFF
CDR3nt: TGTGCCAGCAGCCCCCCGGGAGCGGGAACTGAAGCTTTCTTT

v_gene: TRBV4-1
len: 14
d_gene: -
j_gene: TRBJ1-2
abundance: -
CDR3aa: CASSQVLRGNGYTF
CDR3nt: TGCGCCAGCAGCCAAGTGTTACGCGGCAATGGCTACACCTTC

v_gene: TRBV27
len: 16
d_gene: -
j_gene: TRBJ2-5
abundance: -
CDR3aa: CASSQGNSLGQETQYF
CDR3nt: TGTGCCAGCAGTCAGGGAAACAGCTTAGGGCAAGAGACCCAGTACTTC

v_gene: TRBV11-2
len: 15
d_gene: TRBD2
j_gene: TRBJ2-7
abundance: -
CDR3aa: CASSSIRGGRYEQYF
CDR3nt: TGTGCCAGCAGCTCTATACGGGGGGGACGCTACGAGCAGTACTTC

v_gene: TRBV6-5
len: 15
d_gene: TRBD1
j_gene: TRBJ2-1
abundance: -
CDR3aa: CASSRPGQGLNEQFF
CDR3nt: TGTGCCAGCAGTCGACCGGGACAGGGGCTCAATGAGCAGTTCTTC

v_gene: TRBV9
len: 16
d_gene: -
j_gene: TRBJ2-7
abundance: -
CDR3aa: CASSVDSLLVGGEQYF
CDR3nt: TGTGCCAGCAGCGTTGACAGTTTACTAGTCGGCGGCGAGCAGTACTTC

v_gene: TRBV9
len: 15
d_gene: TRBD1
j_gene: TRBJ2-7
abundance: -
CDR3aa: CASSTGTGPTYEQYF
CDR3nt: TGTGCCAGCAGCACCGGGACAGGGCCAACCTACGAGCAGTACTTC

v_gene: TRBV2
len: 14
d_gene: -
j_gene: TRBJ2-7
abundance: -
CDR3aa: CASSEAPGGYEQYF
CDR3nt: TGTGCCAGCAGTGAGGCCCCCGGGGGCTACGAGCAGTACTTC

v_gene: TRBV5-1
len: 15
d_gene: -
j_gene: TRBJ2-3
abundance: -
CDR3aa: CASSLVAGYTDTQYF
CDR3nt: TGCGCCAGCAGCTTGGTGGCAGGGTACACAGATACGCAGTATTTT

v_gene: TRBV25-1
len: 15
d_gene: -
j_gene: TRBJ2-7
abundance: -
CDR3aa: CASSLPGWRGEEQYF
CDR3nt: TGTGCCAGCAGTCTACCTGGCTGGAGGGGGGAAGAGCAGTACTTC

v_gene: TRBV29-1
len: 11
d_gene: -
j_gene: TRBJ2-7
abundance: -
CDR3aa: CSVSSGTRRYF
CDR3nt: TGCAGCGTGTCATCCGGGACCAGGCGGTACTTC

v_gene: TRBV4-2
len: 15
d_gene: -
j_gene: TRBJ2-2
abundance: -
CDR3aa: CASSRTGVSPGELFF
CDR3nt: TGTGCCAGCAGCCGCACGGGAGTGAGTCCCGGGGAGCTGTTTTTT

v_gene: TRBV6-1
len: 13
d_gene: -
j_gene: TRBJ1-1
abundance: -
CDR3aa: CASSEIGTTEAFF
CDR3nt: TGTGCCAGCAGTGAGATTGGGACCACTGAAGCTTTCTTT

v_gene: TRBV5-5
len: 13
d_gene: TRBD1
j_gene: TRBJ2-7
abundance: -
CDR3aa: CASSSNRGYEQYF
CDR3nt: TGTGCCAGCAGCTCAAACAGGGGCTACGAGCAGTACTTC